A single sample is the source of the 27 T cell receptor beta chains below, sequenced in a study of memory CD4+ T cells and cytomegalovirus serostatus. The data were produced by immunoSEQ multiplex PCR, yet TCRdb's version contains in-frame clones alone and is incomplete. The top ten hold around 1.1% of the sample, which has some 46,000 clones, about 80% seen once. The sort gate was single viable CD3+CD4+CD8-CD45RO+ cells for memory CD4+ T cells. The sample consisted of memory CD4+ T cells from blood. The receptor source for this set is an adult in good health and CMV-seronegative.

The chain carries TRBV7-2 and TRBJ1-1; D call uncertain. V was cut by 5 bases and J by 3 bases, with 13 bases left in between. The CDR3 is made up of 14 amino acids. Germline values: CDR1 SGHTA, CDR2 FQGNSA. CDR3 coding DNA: TGTGCCAGCAGCGTCACACCGGCGGACACTGAAGCTTTCTTT. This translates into CASSVTPADTEAFF.

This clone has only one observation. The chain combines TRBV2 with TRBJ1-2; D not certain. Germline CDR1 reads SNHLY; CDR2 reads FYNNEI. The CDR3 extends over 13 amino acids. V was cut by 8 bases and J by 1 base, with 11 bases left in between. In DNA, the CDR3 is TGTGCCAGCTACCCGGGCAGTAACTATGGCTACACCTTC. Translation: CASYPGSNYGYTF.

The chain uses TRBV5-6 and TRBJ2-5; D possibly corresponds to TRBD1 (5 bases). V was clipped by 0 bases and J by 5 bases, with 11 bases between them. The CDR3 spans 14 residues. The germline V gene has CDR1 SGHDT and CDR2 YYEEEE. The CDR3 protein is CASSLGGRAETQYF. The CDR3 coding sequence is TGTGCCAGCAGCTTGGGGGGCAGGGCGGAGACCCAGTACTTC.

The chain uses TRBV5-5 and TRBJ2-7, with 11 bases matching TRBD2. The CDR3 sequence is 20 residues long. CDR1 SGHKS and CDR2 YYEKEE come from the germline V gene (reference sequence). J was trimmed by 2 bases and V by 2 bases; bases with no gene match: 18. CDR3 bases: TGTGCCAGCAGCTTCCCCAGGGCGGGCCCTACTAGCGGGAGAACCTACGAGCAGTACTTC. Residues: CASSFPRAGPTSGRTYEQYF.

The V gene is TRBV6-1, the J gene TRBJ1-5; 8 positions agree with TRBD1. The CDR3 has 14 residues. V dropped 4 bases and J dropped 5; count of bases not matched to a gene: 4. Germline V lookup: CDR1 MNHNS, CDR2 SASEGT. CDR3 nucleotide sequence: TGTGCCAGCAGTGGACAGGGGAGTGATCAGCCCCAGCATTTT. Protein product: CASSGQGSDQPQHF.

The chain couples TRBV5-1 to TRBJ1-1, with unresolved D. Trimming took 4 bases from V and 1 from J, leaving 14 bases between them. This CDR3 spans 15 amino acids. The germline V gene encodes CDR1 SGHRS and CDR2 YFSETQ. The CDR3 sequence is CASSRRRGSNTEAFF. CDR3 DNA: TGCGCCAGCAGCCGACGACGGGGATCGAACACTGAAGCTTTCTTT.

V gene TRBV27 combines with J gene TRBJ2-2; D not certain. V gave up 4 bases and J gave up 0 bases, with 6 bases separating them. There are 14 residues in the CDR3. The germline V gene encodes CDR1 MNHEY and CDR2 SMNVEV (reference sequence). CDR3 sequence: CASSSQANTGELFF. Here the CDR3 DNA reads TGTGCCAGCAGTTCCCAGGCGAACACCGGGGAGCTGTTTTTT.

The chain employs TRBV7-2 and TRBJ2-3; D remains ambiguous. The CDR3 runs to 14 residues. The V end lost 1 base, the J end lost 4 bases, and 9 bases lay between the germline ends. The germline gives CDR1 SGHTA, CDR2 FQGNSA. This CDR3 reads CASSLELGPDTQYF. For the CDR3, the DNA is TGTGCCAGCAGCTTAGAGCTGGGTCCAGATACGCAGTATTTT.

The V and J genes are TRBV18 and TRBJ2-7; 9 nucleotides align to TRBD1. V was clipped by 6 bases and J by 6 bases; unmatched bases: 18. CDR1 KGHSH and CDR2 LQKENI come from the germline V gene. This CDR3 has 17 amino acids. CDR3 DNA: TGTGCCAGCTCTCCTATACTAGGGACAGGGAGGAGAGCCGAGCAGTACTTC. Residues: CASSPILGTGRRAEQYF.

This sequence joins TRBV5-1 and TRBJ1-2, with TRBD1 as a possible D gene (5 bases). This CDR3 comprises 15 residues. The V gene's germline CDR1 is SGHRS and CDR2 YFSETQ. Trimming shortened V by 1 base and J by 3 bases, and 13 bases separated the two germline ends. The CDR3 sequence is CASSLYQGIHYGYTF. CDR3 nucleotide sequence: TGCGCCAGCAGCTTGTACCAGGGAATTCACTATGGCTACACCTTC.

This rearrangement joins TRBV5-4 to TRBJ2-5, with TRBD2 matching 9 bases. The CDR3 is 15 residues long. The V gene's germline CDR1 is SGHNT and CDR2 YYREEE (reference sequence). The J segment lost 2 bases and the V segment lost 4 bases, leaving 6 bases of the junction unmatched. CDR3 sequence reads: CASSQDLAGQETQYF. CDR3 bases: TGTGCCAGCAGCCAGGACCTAGCGGGACAAGAGACCCAGTACTTC.

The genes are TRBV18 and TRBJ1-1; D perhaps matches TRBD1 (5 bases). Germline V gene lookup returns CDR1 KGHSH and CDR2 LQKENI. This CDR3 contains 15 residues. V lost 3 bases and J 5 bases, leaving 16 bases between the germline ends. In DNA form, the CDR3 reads TGTGCCAGCTCACCGGGGACTATGGGTAGAACTGAAGCTTTCTTT. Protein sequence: CASSPGTMGRTEAFF.

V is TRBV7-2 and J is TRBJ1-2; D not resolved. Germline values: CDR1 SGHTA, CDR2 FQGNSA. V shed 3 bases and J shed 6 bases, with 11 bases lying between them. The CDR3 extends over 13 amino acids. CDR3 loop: CASSLPPGDGYTF. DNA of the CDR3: TGTGCCAGCAGCTTGCCCCCGGGAGATGGCTACACCTTC.

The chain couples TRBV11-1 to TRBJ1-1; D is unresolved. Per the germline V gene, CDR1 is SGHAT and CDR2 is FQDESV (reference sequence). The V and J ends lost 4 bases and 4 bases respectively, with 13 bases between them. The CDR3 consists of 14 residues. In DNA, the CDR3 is TGTGCCAGCAGCTCATCGGACGGGGTCACTGAAGCTTTCTTT. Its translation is CASSSSDGVTEAFF. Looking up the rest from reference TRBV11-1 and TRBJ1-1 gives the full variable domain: EAEVAQSPRYKITEKSQAVAFWCDPISGHATLYWYRQILGQGPELLVQFQDESVVDDSQLPKDRFSAERLKGVDSTLKIQPAELGDSAMYLCASSSSDGVTEAFFGQGTRLTVV.

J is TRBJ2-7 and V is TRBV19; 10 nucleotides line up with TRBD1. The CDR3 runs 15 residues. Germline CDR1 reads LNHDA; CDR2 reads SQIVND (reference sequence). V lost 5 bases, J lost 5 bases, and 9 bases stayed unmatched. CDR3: CASSPRDRGLNEQYF. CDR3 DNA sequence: TGTGCCAGTAGTCCCCGGGACAGGGGTTTAAACGAGCAGTACTTC.

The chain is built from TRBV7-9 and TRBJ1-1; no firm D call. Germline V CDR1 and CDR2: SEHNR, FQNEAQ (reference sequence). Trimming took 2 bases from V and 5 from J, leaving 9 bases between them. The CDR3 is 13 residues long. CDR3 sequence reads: CASSLTADTEAFF. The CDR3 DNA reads TGTGCCAGCAGCTTAACGGCGGATACTGAAGCTTTCTTT.

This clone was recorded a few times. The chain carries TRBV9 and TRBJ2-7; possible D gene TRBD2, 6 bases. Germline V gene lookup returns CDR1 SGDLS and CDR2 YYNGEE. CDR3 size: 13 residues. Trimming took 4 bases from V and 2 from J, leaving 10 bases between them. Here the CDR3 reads CASSPGLTYEQYF. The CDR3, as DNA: TGTGCCAGCAGCCCGGGACTTACCTACGAGCAGTACTTC.

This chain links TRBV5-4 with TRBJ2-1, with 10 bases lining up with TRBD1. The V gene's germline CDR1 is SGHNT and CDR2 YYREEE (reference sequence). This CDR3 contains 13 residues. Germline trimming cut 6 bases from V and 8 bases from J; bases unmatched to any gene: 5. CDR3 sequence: CASNNDRGHEQFF. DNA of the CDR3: TGTGCCAGCAACAATGACAGGGGGCATGAGCAGTTCTTC.

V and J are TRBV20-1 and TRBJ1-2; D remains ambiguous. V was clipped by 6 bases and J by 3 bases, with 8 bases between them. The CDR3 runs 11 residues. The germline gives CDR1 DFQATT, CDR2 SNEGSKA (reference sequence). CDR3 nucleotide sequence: TGCAGTGCCCGTTTGTACTATGGCTACACCTTC. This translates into CSARLYYGYTF.

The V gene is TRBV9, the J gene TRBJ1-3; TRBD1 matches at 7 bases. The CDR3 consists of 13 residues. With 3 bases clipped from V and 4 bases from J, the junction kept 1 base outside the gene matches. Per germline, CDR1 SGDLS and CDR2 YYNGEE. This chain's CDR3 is CASSETGGNTIYF. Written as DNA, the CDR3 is TGTGCCAGCAGCGAGACAGGGGGAAACACCATATATTTT.

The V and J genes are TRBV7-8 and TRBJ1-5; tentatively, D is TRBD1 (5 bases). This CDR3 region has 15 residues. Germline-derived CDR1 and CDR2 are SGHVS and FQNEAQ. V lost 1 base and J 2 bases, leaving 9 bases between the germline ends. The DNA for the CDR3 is TGTGCCAGCAGCTTAGTCAGGGCTGGCAATCAGCCCCAGCATTTT. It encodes CASSLVRAGNQPQHF.

The CDR3 sequence is CASSFPGRVTEAFF. The CDR3 DNA reads as TGTGCCAGCAGCTTCCCGGGACGGGTTACTGAAGCTTTCTTT. The rearrangement uses TRBV11-3 and TRBJ1-1; perhaps TRBD1 as D (5 bases). The CDR3 has 14 amino acids. Trimming took 3 bases from V and 5 from J, leaving 13 bases between them. Germline V lookup: CDR1 SGHNT, CDR2 YENEEA.

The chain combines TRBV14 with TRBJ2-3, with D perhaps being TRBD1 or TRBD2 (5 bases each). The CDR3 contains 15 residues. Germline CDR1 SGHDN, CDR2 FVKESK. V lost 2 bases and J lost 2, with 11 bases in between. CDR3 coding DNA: TGTGCCAGCAGCCAAACTCTGGGGACCACAGATACGCAGTATTTT. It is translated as CASSQTLGTTDTQYF.

As DNA, the CDR3 is TGTGCCAGCAGCTCTAGGGGAGCGGACCCCGGGGAGCTGTTTTTT. Its translation is CASSSRGADPGELFF. This chain links TRBV11-3 with TRBJ2-2; D may match TRBD1 or TRBD2 (5 bases each). This CDR3 contains 15 residues. V was pared by 4 bases and J by 6 bases, with 15 bases between. Germline CDR1 reads SGHNT; CDR2 reads YENEEA.

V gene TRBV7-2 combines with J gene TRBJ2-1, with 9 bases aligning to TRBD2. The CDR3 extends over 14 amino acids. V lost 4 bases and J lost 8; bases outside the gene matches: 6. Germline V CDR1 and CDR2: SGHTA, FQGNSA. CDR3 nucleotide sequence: TGTGCCAGCAGCTCGAACAGCGGGAGGTATGAGCAGTTCTTC. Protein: CASSSNSGRYEQFF.

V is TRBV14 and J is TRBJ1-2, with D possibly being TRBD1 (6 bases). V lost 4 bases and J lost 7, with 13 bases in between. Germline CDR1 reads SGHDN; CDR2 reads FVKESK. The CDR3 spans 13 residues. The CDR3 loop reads CASSPTRGTGYTF. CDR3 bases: TGTGCCAGCAGCCCCACTAGGGGGACTGGCTACACCTTC. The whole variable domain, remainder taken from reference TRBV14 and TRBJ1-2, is EAGVTQFPSHSVIEKGQTVTLRCDPISGHDNLYWYRRVMGKEIKFLLHFVKESKQDESGMPNNRFLAERTGGTYSTLKVQPAELEDSGVYFCASSPTRGTGYTFGSGTRLTVV.

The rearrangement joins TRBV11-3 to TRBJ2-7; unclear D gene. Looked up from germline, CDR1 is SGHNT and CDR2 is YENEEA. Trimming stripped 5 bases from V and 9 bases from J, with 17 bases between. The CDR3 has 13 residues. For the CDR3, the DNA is TGTGCCAGCAGCCCGGGTCACCGTAGTGTGCAGTACTTC. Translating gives CASSPGHRSVQYF.